This T cell receptor beta chain stems from a study of preoperative IRX-2 immunotherapy in early breast cancer. The treatment: preoperative locoregional IRX-2 cytokine immunotherapy. From germline, CDR1 is KGHSH and CDR2 LQKENI. There are 20 residues in the CDR3. The V gene end was trimmed by 3 bases and the J gene end by 2 bases; junction bases not matched to a gene: 19. TCRdb's table, derived via immunoSEQ multiplex PCR, lists solely in-frame clones and lacks some. Among 55,000 to 70,000 clones listed, 94% were seen once. V gene TRBV18 combines with J gene TRBJ1-5, with 7 positions matching TRBD1. This clonotype originated in a human donor with breast cancer. This material was obtained from a patient treated with IRX-2 immunotherapy. The CDR3 DNA reads as TGTGCCAGCTCACCTCGGGACCGCGACAGGGTCCTGTGCCGCAATCAGCCCCAGCATTTT. This codes for CASSPRDRDRVLCRNQPQHF.